One and the same sample provided the 5 T cell receptor beta chains below, sequenced in a study of blood T cells in healthy people across ages. Together with a sample-barcoded 5' primer, a J-beta primer mix was included in a second PCR lasting about 6 to 11 cycles. TCRdb reprocessed the 5' RACE reads via MiXCR and lists one record per CDR3 protein. The sample includes fewer than 2,000,000 distinct CDR3 sequences, about 31% of them seen just once. Sequences were obtained from blood. The receptors come from a woman in her twenties or thirties in good health.

The chain uses TRBV2 and TRBJ2-7; 9 bases align to TRBD1. In germline, CDR1 is SNHLY, CDR2 FYNNEI. Trimming removed 8 bases from V and 2 bases from J; junction bases left unmatched: 1. This CDR3 region has 12 residues. CDR3 region: CASGTGTYEQYF. As DNA, the CDR3 is TGTGCCAGCGGGACAGGGACCTACGAGCAGTACTTC.

The J gene is TRBJ2-3, the V gene TRBV4-1, with TRBD2 identical over 8 bases. Germline V gene lookup returns CDR1 MGHRA and CDR2 YSYEKL. The V segment lost 0 bases and the J segment 0 bases; nucleotides outside the gene matches: 5. The CDR3 runs to 17 residues. CDR3 in DNA: TGCGCCAGCAGCCAAGATAGGAGCGGGAGTAGCACAGATACGCAGTATTTT. The encoded protein is CASSQDRSGSSTDTQYF.

This chain joins TRBV24-1 and TRBJ2-5; TRBD1 agrees at 9 bases. Germline loops: CDR1 KGHDR, CDR2 SFDVKD. V shed 5 bases and J 5 bases; nucleotides not matched to a gene: 8. CDR3 length equals 15 residues. CDR3 in amino acids: CATSGDRGIGETQYF. The CDR3 nucleotides are TGTGCCACCAGTGGAGACAGGGGGATCGGGGAGACCCAGTACTTC.

This clonotype was detected only a few times. The chain recombines TRBV20-1 with TRBJ1-6, with unresolved D. Trimming pared 5 bases from V and 0 bases from J, leaving 23 bases between. Germline V CDR1 and CDR2: DFQATT, SNEGSKA (reference sequence). CDR3 size: 19 residues. In DNA form, the CDR3 reads TGCAGTGCTGGTCAAGGAGACGAAATGTCGAGCTCCTATAATTCACCCCTCCACTTT. It is translated as CSAGQGDEMSSSYNSPLHF.

This clonotype was recorded a few times. V gene TRBV7-2 combines with J gene TRBJ2-5; D tentatively reads TRBD1 or TRBD2 (7 bases each). The CDR3 is 20 residues long. Germline V CDR1 and CDR2: SGHTA, FQGNSA. Trimming took 3 bases from V and 2 from J, leaving 28 bases between them. The CDR3 sequence is CASSFRQGTPLASGQETQYF. CDR3 coding DNA: TGTGCCAGCAGCTTCCGACAGGGAACCCCGCTCGCTAGCGGTCAAGAGACCCAGTACTTC.